This T cell receptor (beta chain) was captured in a study of cytomegalovirus exposure and HLA in healthy donors. As for this clone: No antigen is known for it.

Points from the study as a whole: A later analysis found that most CMV-associated TCR beta chains appeared HLA-restricted.

This CDR3 contains 9 residues. V lost 7 bases and J lost 8, with 5 bases in between. The PCR had 60 Vbeta and 13 Jbeta primers. Sequencing used immunoSEQ multiplex PCR; TCRdb keeps in-frame clones, though not all of them. The repertoire has about 200,000 clones, 80% to 85% of them found once; the top ten carry 6.5%. This clonotype was sampled from a woman aged 45 to 65 in good health and CMV-seropositive. The sequenced material came from PBMCs. The chain combines TRBV23-1 with TRBJ1-2; D unclear. TRBV23-1 is sorted into the ORF group, with uncertain function. Here the CDR3 DNA reads TGCGCCAGCATGAGAGGCTACACCTTC. This sequence encodes CASMRGYTF.